These 27 T cell receptor beta chains originate from one sample sequenced in a study of blood T cell repertoires in COVID-19. The protocol was immunoSEQ multiplex PCR, while the TCRdb copy is restricted to in-frame clones and leaves out a portion. Of around 110,000 clones listed, approximately 90% were seen once; the top ten hold approximately 4.3%. The specimen was peripheral blood. These receptors were collected from a middle-aged man with acute or convalescent COVID-19.

The chain recombines TRBV9 with TRBJ2-1, with D maybe TRBD2 (5 bases). Trimming pared 1 base from V and 8 bases from J, leaving 7 bases between. The CDR3 has 12 amino acids. CDR1 and CDR2 from the germline V gene are SGDLS and YYNGEE. The CDR3 is CASSVLGDEQFF. CDR3 in DNA: TGTGCCAGCAGCGTATTGGGAGATGAGCAGTTCTTC.

The chain has TRBV7-9 and TRBJ1-1; 10 bases line up with TRBD1. CDR1 and CDR2 (germline): SEHNR, FQNEAQ (reference sequence). V trimming: 5 bases; J trimming: 0 bases; junction bases outside the gene matches: 6. CDR3 length: 16 residues. CDR3 coding DNA: TGTGCCAGCAGCATATGGGACAGGGGATTGAACACTGAAGCTTTCTTT. As protein: CASSIWDRGLNTEAFF.

This rearrangement joins TRBV19 to TRBJ2-1, with 13 bases fitting TRBD2. The CDR3 length is 16 residues. V was pared by 6 bases and J by 9 bases, with 11 bases of the junction left unmatched. Germline CDR1 reads LNHDA; CDR2 reads SQIVND (reference sequence). The CDR3 here is CASRGGRLAGGVEQFF. CDR3 bases: TGTGCCAGTAGGGGGGGCAGACTAGCGGGAGGAGTTGAGCAGTTCTTC.

V is TRBV27 and J is TRBJ2-7; 9 nucleotides align to TRBD1. The CDR3 runs to 14 residues. CDR1 and CDR2 (germline): MNHEY, SMNVEV (reference sequence). V lost 5 bases and J lost 4; bases outside the gene matches: 6. Written as DNA, the CDR3 is TGTGCCAGCAGTCATCGACAGGGGGGATACGAGCAGTACTTC. This gives the protein CASSHRQGGYEQYF.

V and J are TRBV2 and TRBJ2-1, with D possibly being TRBD1 (5 bases). CDR3 length: 12 amino acids. Germline V CDR1 and CDR2: SNHLY, FYNNEI. Trimming stripped 6 bases from V and 6 bases from J, with 9 bases between. In nucleotides, the CDR3 is TGTGCCAGCAGAACTGACAGCAATGAGCAGTTCTTC. Translation gives CASRTDSNEQFF. The full variable domain, with the rest looked up from reference TRBV2 and TRBJ2-1, is EPEVTQTPSHQVTQMGQEVILRCVPISNHLYFYWYRQILGQKVEFLVSFYNNEISEKSEIFDDQFSVERPDGSNFTLKIRSTKLEDSAMYFCASRTDSNEQFFGPGTRLTVL.

The J gene is TRBJ2-5, the V gene TRBV6-2 or TRBV6-3; 9 nucleotides match TRBD2. The V segment lost 3 bases and the J segment 7 bases; nucleotides outside the gene matches: 12. The CDR3 consists of 16 residues. In germline, CDR1 is MNHEY, CDR2 SVGEGT. The CDR3 loop is CASSYYSASGVGTQYF. CDR3 nucleotides: TGTGCCAGCAGTTATTACTCCGCTAGCGGGGTGGGGACCCAGTACTTC.

This chain connects TRBV7-2 to TRBJ1-5; the D gene is possibly TRBD1 (5 bases). The CDR3 covers 15 residues. CDR1 is SGHTA and CDR2 is FQGNSA in the germline V gene. Trimming left V 1 base short and J 4 bases short, with 11 bases between. CDR3 DNA sequence: TGTGCCAGCAGCTTAGGGCAGGGCCCAAATCAGCCCCAGCATTTT. Protein sequence: CASSLGQGPNQPQHF.

This chain uses TRBV7-9 with TRBJ1-1; 12 bases agree with TRBD1. J lost 11 bases, V lost 7 bases, and 5 bases had no gene match. Germline CDR1 SEHNR, CDR2 FQNEAQ (reference sequence). CDR3 size: 12 residues. The CDR3 spells CASIRDRGHAFF. The DNA for the CDR3 is TGTGCCAGCATCAGGGACAGGGGGCACGCTTTCTTT.

V is TRBV29-1 and J is TRBJ1-1; no definite D call. V was clipped by 6 bases and J by 2 bases, with 10 bases between them. From germline, CDR1 is SQVTM and CDR2 ANQGSEA. The CDR3 has 12 residues. The CDR3 loop reads CSVPRGNTEAFF. In DNA, the CDR3 is TGCAGCGTCCCTCGGGGAAACACTGAAGCTTTCTTT.

The J gene is TRBJ1-1, the V gene TRBV18; D remains ambiguous. Germline assignment: CDR1 KGHSH and CDR2 LQKENI. The ends were cut back, 3 bases at V and 3 bases at J, with 11 bases in the middle. The CDR3 contains 14 residues. The CDR3 nucleotides read TGTGCCAGCTCACCCCCCACGACTTACACTGAAGCTTTCTTT. Its translation: CASSPPTTYTEAFF.

This clone was recorded once. The chain links TRBV2 to TRBJ2-1; a possible D gene is TRBD1 (6 bases). V lost 6 bases and J lost 5, with 17 bases in between. The germline V gene has CDR1 SNHLY and CDR2 FYNNEI. This CDR3 has 15 residues. The CDR3 region is CASSSPGHLNNEQFF. CDR3 DNA sequence: TGTGCCAGCAGCTCACCGGGACACCTAAACAATGAGCAGTTCTTC.

J is TRBJ2-1 and V is TRBV19; possible D gene TRBD2, 6 bases. V gave up 6 bases and J gave up 5 bases, with 11 bases separating them. Germline values: CDR1 LNHDA, CDR2 SQIVND (reference sequence). This CDR3 has 13 residues. CDR3 in DNA: TGTGCCAGTAGGCGCGGGACGGACAATGAGCAGTTCTTC. Residues: CASRRGTDNEQFF.

This chain joins TRBV3-1 (or the pseudogene TRBV3-2) and TRBJ1-2; tentative D call: TRBD1 (5 bases). The germline V gene has CDR1 LGHDT and CDR2 YNNKEL (reference sequence). The CDR3 is 12 residues long. V was cut by 3 bases and J by 3 bases, with 5 bases left in between. The DNA of the CDR3 is TGTGCCAGCAGCCAGACAGACTATGGCTACACCTTC. Protein product: CASSQTDYGYTF.

The rearrangement uses TRBV2 and TRBJ1-5; 7 nucleotides line up with TRBD1. The CDR3 has 14 amino acids. Germline V gene sequence: CDR1 SNHLY, CDR2 FYNNEI. Trimming took 6 bases from V and 5 from J; bases not matched to a gene: 7. CDR3 protein: CASRETGRDQPQHF. Here the CDR3 DNA reads TGTGCCAGCAGGGAGACAGGGCGGGATCAGCCCCAGCATTTT. The variable domain in full, with the rest retrieved from reference TRBV2 and TRBJ1-5, is EPEVTQTPSHQVTQMGQEVILRCVPISNHLYFYWYRQILGQKVEFLVSFYNNEISEKSEIFDDQFSVERPDGSNFTLKIRSTKLEDSAMYFCASRETGRDQPQHFGDGTRLSIL.

V gene TRBV4-1 combines with J gene TRBJ1-6; 7 nucleotides line up with TRBD1. This CDR3 spans 15 amino acids. With 0 bases clipped from V and 13 bases from J, the junction kept 9 bases outside the gene matches. Germline lookup yields CDR1 MGHRA and CDR2 YSYEKL. The CDR3 coding sequence is TGCGCCAGCAGCCAAGATAACAGGGGTCTCTCCCCCCTCCACTTT. It encodes CASSQDNRGLSPLHF.

This chain links TRBV13 with TRBJ1-2; tentatively, D is TRBD1 (6 bases). The germline V gene has CDR1 PRHDT and CDR2 FYEKMQ (reference sequence). V was pared by 4 bases and J by 8 bases, with 20 bases between. The CDR3 sequence is 15 residues long. The CDR3 spells CASSSPPTGTSGYTF. The DNA for the CDR3 is TGTGCCAGCAGCTCACCACCGACCGGGACATCGGGCTACACCTTC.

This rearrangement joins TRBV19 to TRBJ2-5, with D maybe TRBD1 (5 bases). The CDR3 spans 14 residues. Trimming took off 4 bases at V and 1 base at J, with 10 bases between the two ends. CDR1 and CDR2 from the germline V gene are LNHDA and SQIVND (reference sequence). CDR3 nucleotide sequence: TGTGCCAGTAGTACGACAGACTTCCAAGAGACCCAGTACTTC. Its protein product is CASSTTDFQETQYF.

The chain carries TRBV27 and TRBJ2-3; a possible D gene is TRBD1 (6 bases). Germline assignment: CDR1 MNHEY and CDR2 SMNVEV (reference sequence). V gave up 5 bases and J gave up 2 bases, with 17 bases separating them. There are 16 residues in the CDR3. The chain's CDR3 is CASSTIDRTNTDTQYF. CDR3 DNA: TGTGCCAGCAGTACCATCGACAGGACGAACACAGATACGCAGTATTTT.

This chain joins TRBV5-1 and TRBJ2-3, with TRBD2 as a possible D gene (5 bases). V dropped 2 bases and J dropped 1 base, with 11 bases sitting between them. Germline values: CDR1 SGHRS, CDR2 YFSETQ. This CDR3 region has 15 residues. CDR3 residues: CASSLGPRGTDTQYF. In DNA, the CDR3 is TGCGCCAGCAGCTTAGGACCGAGGGGCACAGATACGCAGTATTTT. The full variable domain, with the rest looked up from reference TRBV5-1 and TRBJ2-3, is KAGVTQTPRYLIKTRGQQVTLSCSPISGHRSVSWYQQTPGQGLQFLFEYFSETQRNKGNFPGRFSGRQFSNSRSEMNVSTLELGDSALYLCASSLGPRGTDTQYFGPGTRLTVL.

The chain carries TRBV10-3 and TRBJ1-3, with D unresolved. CDR1 ENHRY and CDR2 SYGVKD come from the germline V gene. Trimming removed 0 bases from V and 0 bases from J, with 9 bases in between. CDR3 size: 16 residues. The CDR3 loop reads CAISESRASSGNTIYF. The CDR3 DNA sequence: TGTGCCATCAGTGAGTCTCGTGCGAGCTCTGGAAACACCATATATTTT.

The chain uses TRBV4-3 and TRBJ1-5, with TRBD1 as a possible D gene (5 bases). CDR3 length equals 17 residues. The germline V and J ends were trimmed by 1 base and 3 bases, with 16 bases remaining between them. Germline lookup yields CDR1 LGHNA and CDR2 YSLEER. The CDR3 sequence: CASSQGRAGSPNQPQHF. CDR3 bases: TGCGCCAGCAGCCAAGGGAGGGCAGGGTCCCCCAATCAGCCCCAGCATTTT.

The V gene is TRBV2, the J gene TRBJ1-2, with TRBD1 matching over 8 bases. Germline CDR1 SNHLY, CDR2 FYNNEI. The ends lost 6 bases at V and 3 bases at J; junction bases unmatched: 9. The CDR3 has 15 amino acids. The CDR3 bases are TGTGCCAGCAGATCTGACAGGGGACTCTACTATGGCTACACCTTC. Protein sequence: CASRSDRGLYYGYTF. Based on the CDR3 plus reference TRBV2 and TRBJ1-2, the full variable domain is EPEVTQTPSHQVTQMGQEVILRCVPISNHLYFYWYRQILGQKVEFLVSFYNNEISEKSEIFDDQFSVERPDGSNFTLKIRSTKLEDSAMYFCASRSDRGLYYGYTFGSGTRLTVV.

The gene calls are TRBV27 and TRBJ1-4, with D tentatively TRBD1 (5 bases). V dropped 6 bases and J dropped 1 base, with 12 bases sitting between them. Germline lookup yields CDR1 MNHEY and CDR2 SMNVEV (reference sequence). The CDR3 length is 15 residues. The CDR3 DNA sequence: TGTGCCAGCAGACGACAGCGTAGAACTAATGAAAAACTGTTTTTT. Encoded protein: CASRRQRRTNEKLFF.

This chain links TRBV20-1 with TRBJ2-1; 10 nucleotides align to TRBD2. Germline V gene lookup returns CDR1 DFQATT and CDR2 SNEGSKA (reference sequence). V shed 3 bases, J shed 4 bases, and the junction held 12 bases outside the gene matches. The CDR3 sequence is 17 residues long. The CDR3 nucleotides are TGCAGTGCTAGTGAGACTAGCGGGCCTCAAGATTACAATGAGCAGTTCTTC. Residues: CSASETSGPQDYNEQFF.

A single count supports this clone. An end of the junction differs from the germline gene, which may be a read error. V usage is TRBV7-7 and J usage is TRBJ1-4; 7 bases agree with TRBD1. This CDR3 has 15 amino acids. CDR1 is SSHAT, CDR2 FNYEAQ, per germline (reference sequence). The CDR3 DNA follows: TGTGCTAGCAGCTCCCCACAGGGGTTTAATGAAAAACTGTTTTTT. Residues: CASSSPQGFNEKLFF.

The chain combines TRBV6-5 with TRBJ1-2; a weak D match, TRBD1 (5 bases). This CDR3 comprises 12 residues. CDR1 and CDR2 (germline): MNHEY, SVGAGI. Trimming took off 10 bases at V and 2 bases at J, with 11 bases between the two ends. The CDR3 protein is CATSPGNYGYTF. DNA of the CDR3: TGTGCCACGAGCCCAGGGAACTATGGCTACACCTTC.

The chain links TRBV7-2 to TRBJ1-1; TRBD1 aligns across 7 bases. V dropped 3 bases and J dropped 5; count of bases not matched to a gene: 12. Germline-derived CDR1 and CDR2 are SGHTA and FQGNSA. The CDR3 loop spans 16 amino acids. The DNA for the CDR3 is TGTGCCAGCAGCTTCTATGACAGGGACAGCGGGACTGAAGCTTTCTTT. It specifies CASSFYDRDSGTEAFF. Using reference TRBV7-2 and TRBJ1-1 for the parts outside the CDR3, the full variable domain is GAGVSQSPSNKVTEKGKDVELRCDPISGHTALYWYRQSLGQGLEFLIYFQGNSAPDKSGLPSDRFSAERTGGSVSTLTIQRTQQEDSAVYLCASSFYDRDSGTEAFFGQGTRLTVV.